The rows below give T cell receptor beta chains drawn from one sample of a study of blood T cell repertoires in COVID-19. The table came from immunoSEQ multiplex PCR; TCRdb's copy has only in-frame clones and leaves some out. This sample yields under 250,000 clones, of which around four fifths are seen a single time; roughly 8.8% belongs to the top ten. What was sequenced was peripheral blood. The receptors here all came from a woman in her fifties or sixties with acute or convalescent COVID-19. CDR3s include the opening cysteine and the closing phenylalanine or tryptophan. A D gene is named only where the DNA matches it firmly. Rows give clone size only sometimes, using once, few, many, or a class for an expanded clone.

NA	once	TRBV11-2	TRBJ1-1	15	CASTPTGPRTPEAFF	TGTGCCAGCACCCCTACAGGGCCGCGGACGCCCGAAGCTTTCTTT
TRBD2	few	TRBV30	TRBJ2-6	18	CAWNPGLAVGSGANVLTF	TGTGCCTGGAACCCGGGACTAGCTGTCGGGTCTGGGGCCAACGTCCTGACTTTC
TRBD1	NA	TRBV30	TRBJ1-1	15	CAWGNARGPNTEAFF	TGTGCCTGGGGGAATGCAAGGGGGCCGAACACTGAAGCTTTCTTT
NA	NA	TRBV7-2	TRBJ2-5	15	CASSTAGTSRETQYF	TGTGCCAGCAGCACTGCCGGGACATCTAGAGAGACCCAGTACTTC
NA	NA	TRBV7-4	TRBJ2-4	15	CASSDSTGAKNIQYF	TGTGCCAGCAGCGACTCGACAGGAGCCAAAAACATTCAGTACTTC
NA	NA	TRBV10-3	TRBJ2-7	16	CAVSRDINGGWGEQYF	TGTGCCGTCTCCCGGGACATTAACGGCGGGTGGGGAGAGCAGTACTTC
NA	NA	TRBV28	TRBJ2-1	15	CASSLGQGRINEQFF	TGTGCCAGCAGTTTGGGGCAGGGGCGAATCAATGAGCAGTTCTTC
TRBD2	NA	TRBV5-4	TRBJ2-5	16	CASSLDLSGYQETQYF	TGTGCCAGCAGCTTGGACCTTAGCGGGTACCAAGAGACCCAGTACTTC
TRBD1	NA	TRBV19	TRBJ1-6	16	CASSFNLRGANSPLHF	TGTGCCAGTAGTTTCAACCTCAGGGGGGCTAATTCACCCCTCCACTTT
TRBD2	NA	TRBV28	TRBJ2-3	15	CASRSQRDPTDTQYF	TGTGCCAGCAGATCTCAGCGGGACCCCACAGATACGCAGTATTTT
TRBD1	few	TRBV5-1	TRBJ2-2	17	CASSSPGQPSNTGELFF	TGCGCCAGCAGCTCTCCGGGACAGCCTTCGAACACCGGGGAGCTGTTTTTT
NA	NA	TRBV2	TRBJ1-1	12	CASRQGWTEAFF	TGTGCCAGCAGACAGGGATGGACTGAAGCTTTCTTT
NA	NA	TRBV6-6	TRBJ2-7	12	CASSYRENEQYF	TGTGCCAGCAGTTATAGGGAGAACGAGCAGTACTTC
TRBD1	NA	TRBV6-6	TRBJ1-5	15	CASRKTGEGNQPQHF	TGTGCCAGCAGGAAAACAGGGGAAGGCAATCAGCCCCAGCATTTT
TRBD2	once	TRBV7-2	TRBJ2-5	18	CASSRRTSGPSRQETQYF	TGTGCCAGCAGCCGGCGGACTAGCGGGCCGAGCCGACAAGAGACCCAGTACTTC
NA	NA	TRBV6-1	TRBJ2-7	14	CASSEQSSSYEQYF	TGTGCCAGCAGTGAACAGTCCTCCTCCTACGAGCAGTACTTC
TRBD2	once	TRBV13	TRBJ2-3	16	CASSLVAGEGGDTQYF	TGTGCCAGCAGCCTCGTAGCGGGAGAGGGTGGAGATACGCAGTATTTT
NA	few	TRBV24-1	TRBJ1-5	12	CATSDPGGREHF	TGTGCCACCAGTGACCCAGGTGGGCGGGAGCATTTT
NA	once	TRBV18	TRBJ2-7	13	CASSPVAGREQYF	TGTGCCAGCTCACCTGTCGCAGGGCGCGAGCAGTACTTC
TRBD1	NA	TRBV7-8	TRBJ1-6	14	CASSHRGTNSPLHF	TGTGCCAGCAGCCACAGGGGAACTAATTCACCCCTCCACTTT
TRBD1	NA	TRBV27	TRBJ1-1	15	CASSFRGLEPTEAFF	TGTGCCAGCAGTTTCAGGGGGCTTGAACCAACTGAAGCTTTCTTT
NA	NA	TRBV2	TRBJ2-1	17	CASSEDYGQSSYNEQFF	TGTGCCAGCAGTGAAGACTATGGACAGAGCTCCTACAATGAGCAGTTCTTC
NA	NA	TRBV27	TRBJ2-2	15	CASSLRAARTGELFF	TGTGCCAGCAGTTTAAGAGCGGCTCGGACCGGGGAGCTGTTTTTT
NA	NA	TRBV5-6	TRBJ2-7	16	CASSLGPGRASYEQYF	TGTGCCAGCAGCTTGGGGCCCGGGAGAGCCTCCTACGAGCAGTACTTC
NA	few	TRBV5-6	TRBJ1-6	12	CASSAQTGSLHF	TGTGCCAGCAGCGCACAAACAGGCTCCCTCCACTTT
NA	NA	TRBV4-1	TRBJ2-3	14	CASSPGPSTDTQYF	TGCGCCAGCAGCCCCGGTCCCAGCACAGATACGCAGTATTTT
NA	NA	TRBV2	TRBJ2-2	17	CASSEGGGGSFAGELFF	TGTGCCAGCAGTGAAGGCGGTGGGGGGAGCTTCGCCGGGGAGCTGTTTTTT
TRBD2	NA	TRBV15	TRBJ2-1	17	CATSRDAREAPYNEQFF	TGTGCCACCAGCAGAGATGCGCGGGAGGCCCCCTACAATGAGCAGTTCTTC
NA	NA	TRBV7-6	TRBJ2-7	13	CASSQGRGYEQYF	TGTGCCAGCTCCCAGGGGAGAGGGTACGAGCAGTACTTC
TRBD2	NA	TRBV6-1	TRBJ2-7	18	CASSERLAGGGGPYEQYF	TGTGCCAGCAGTGAGAGACTAGCGGGAGGGGGGGGCCCCTACGAGCAGTACTTC
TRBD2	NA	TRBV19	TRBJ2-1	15	CASSIRGRGDNEQFF	TGTGCCAGTAGTATCCGCGGGAGGGGGGACAATGAGCAGTTCTTC
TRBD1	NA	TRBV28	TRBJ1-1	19	CASSLGLAGQANVGTEAFF	TGTGCCAGCAGTTTGGGGCTCGCGGGACAGGCCAATGTGGGCACTGAAGCTTTCTTT
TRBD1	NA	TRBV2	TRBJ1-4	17	CASRTGTGLATNEKLFF	TGTGCCAGCAGAACCGGGACAGGCCTTGCAACTAATGAAAAACTGTTTTTT
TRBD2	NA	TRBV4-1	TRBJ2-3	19	CASSRPGGWTSGQSDTQYF	TGCGCCAGCAGCCGCCCTGGGGGCTGGACTAGCGGCCAATCAGATACGCAGTATTTT
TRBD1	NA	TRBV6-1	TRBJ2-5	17	CASSGNWGQGARETQYF	TGTGCCAGCAGTGGTAATTGGGGACAGGGGGCCAGGGAGACCCAGTACTTC
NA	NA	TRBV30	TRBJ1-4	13	CAWSLSYNEKLFF	TGTGCCTGGAGCCTCTCTTATAATGAAAAACTGTTTTTT
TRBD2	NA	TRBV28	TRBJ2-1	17	CASSFRGGLAGRNEQFF	TGTGCCAGCAGTTTTCGGGGGGGACTAGCGGGAAGGAATGAGCAGTTCTTC
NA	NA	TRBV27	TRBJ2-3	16	CASSLMSSGYTDTQYF	TGTGCCAGCAGTTTAATGTCCAGCGGATACACAGATACGCAGTATTTT
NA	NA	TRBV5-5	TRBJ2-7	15	CASSLVGTAHYEQYF	TGTGCCAGCAGCTTGGTTGGGACTGCGCACTACGAGCAGTACTTC
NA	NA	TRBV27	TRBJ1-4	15	CASRGQPATNEKLFF	TGTGCCAGCAGAGGACAGCCTGCAACTAATGAAAAACTGTTTTTT
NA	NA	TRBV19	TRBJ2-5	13	CASSIRGSETQYF	TGTGCCAGTAGTATACGGGGGTCCGAGACCCAGTACTTC
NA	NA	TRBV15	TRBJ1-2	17	CATSREFDSPPNYGYTF	TGTGCCACCAGCAGAGAATTCGACAGCCCTCCCAACTATGGCTACACCTTC
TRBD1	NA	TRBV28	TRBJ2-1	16	CASSPTGTGVNNEQFF	TGTGCCAGCAGTCCAACCGGGACAGGGGTTAACAATGAGCAGTTCTTC
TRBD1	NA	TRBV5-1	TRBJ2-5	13	CATAFTGEETQYF	TGCGCCACCGCATTCACAGGGGAAGAGACCCAGTACTTC
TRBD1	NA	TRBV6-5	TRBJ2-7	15	CASRGKTGSSYEQYF	TGTGCCAGCAGGGGAAAGACAGGGAGCTCCTACGAGCAGTACTTC
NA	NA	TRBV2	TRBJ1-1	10	CASSQTEAFF	TGTGCCAGCAGTCAAACTGAAGCTTTCTTT
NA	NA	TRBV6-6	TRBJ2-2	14	CASAGPPYGGELFF	TGTGCCAGCGCGGGACCCCCATACGGAGGGGAGCTGTTTTTT
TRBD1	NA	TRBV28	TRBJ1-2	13	CASSLTNRGGYTF	TGTGCCAGCAGCTTAACGAACAGGGGTGGCTACACCTTC
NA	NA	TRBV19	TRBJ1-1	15	CASSPSGGVSTEAFF	TGTGCCAGTAGCCCCTCTGGGGGGGTCAGCACTGAAGCTTTCTTT
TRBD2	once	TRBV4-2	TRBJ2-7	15	CASSPRLAGAYEQYF	TGTGCCAGCAGCCCGCGACTAGCGGGAGCCTACGAGCAGTACTTC
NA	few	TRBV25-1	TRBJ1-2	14	CASTPSGYRKGYTF	TGTGCCAGCACCCCCTCAGGATATCGTAAGGGCTACACCTTC
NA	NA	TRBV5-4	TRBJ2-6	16	CASSLDRESGANVLTF	TGTGCCAGCAGCTTGGACAGGGAGTCTGGGGCCAACGTCCTGACTTTC
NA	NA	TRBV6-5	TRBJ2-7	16	CASSYSIPGYSYEQYF	TGTGCCAGCAGTTACTCGATACCAGGGTACTCCTACGAGCAGTACTTC
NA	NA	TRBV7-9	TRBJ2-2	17	CASSLGRGQTNTGELFF	TGTGCCAGCAGCTTAGGTCGTGGACAAACGAACACCGGGGAGCTGTTTTTT
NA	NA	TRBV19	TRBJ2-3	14	CASSIGQVTDTQYF	TGTGCCAGTAGTATAGGGCAGGTCACAGATACGCAGTATTTT
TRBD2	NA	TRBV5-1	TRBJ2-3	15	CASSNSGRATDTQYF	TGCGCCAGCAGCAATAGCGGGAGGGCCACAGATACGCAGTATTTT
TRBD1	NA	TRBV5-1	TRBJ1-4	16	CASSLGDGTGGEKLFF	TGCGCCAGCAGCTTGGGGGACGGGACAGGGGGCGAAAAACTGTTTTTT
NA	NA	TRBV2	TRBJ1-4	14	CASSDWGRDEKLFF	TGTGCCAGCAGTGACTGGGGCAGGGATGAAAAACTGTTTTTT
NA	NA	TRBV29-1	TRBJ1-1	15	CSVVPKVGWDTEAFF	TGCAGCGTTGTCCCCAAAGTCGGGTGGGACACTGAAGCTTTCTTT